This TCR beta chain is from a study of graft-versus-host responses after intestinal transplantation. Findings of the study overall: Individuals carrying graft-donor T cell macrochimerism showed high graft-versus-host to host-versus-graft clonal ratios in allografts.

Note on this clone: Its target is unknown.

Trimming removed 6 bases at V and 4 bases at J, with 13 bases between. CDR3 length: 14 residues. The germline V gene has CDR1 SGHVS and CDR2 FQNEAQ. Method: immunoSEQ multiplex PCR; TCRdb's copy keeps in-frame clones and lacks some. The sample holds about 110,000 clones; about 93% are singletons and the top ten take 0.45% to 0.65%. The source was unstimulated CD8+ T cells sorted from spleen or lymph node cells, collected before intestinal transplant. The origin of this receptor is a human donor who received an intestinal transplant. The J gene is TRBJ2-1, the V gene TRBV7-8; perhaps TRBD1 as D (5 bases). CDR3 residues: CASSKGEAYNEQFF. The CDR3 DNA is TGTGCCAGCAGTAAAGGGGAAGCATACAATGAGCAGTTCTTC.